The following is a TCR beta chain sequence with its context. Its target is unknown. TCRdb's table, derived via immunoSEQ multiplex PCR, lists solely in-frame clones and lacks some. The top ten clones hold over 5.5% of a sample with around 310,000 clones, roughly 79% of them seen once. The sample is drawn from a study of cytotoxic CD8 clonotypes in ibrutinib-treated CLL. Study-level background: Of the patients, about a dozen were relapsed/refractory, about 15 treatment-naive and 17 to 18 IGHV unmutated. Study results and limitations: Public clonotypes were rare and shrank or held steady on treatment. Baseline-level clonality went beyond age-matched healthy donors and moved in step with circulating CD8+ T-cell counts.

Around 2.2 micrograms of genomic DNA came from cryopreserved PBMCs for TCR beta libraries. Sequencing was performed on PBMCs, taken before ibrutinib treatment. The source of this sequence is a human donor with chronic lymphocytic leukemia.

The CDR3 DNA reads as TGTGCCAGTAGTATAGGGATAGGGCCACACCAGCCCCAGCATTTT. Residues: CASSIGIGPHQPQHF. The rearrangement links TRBV19 to TRBJ1-5; D is uncertain. The CDR3 is 15 residues long. The V gene's germline CDR1 is LNHDA and CDR2 SQIVND (reference sequence). Trimming shortened V by 1 base and J by 7 bases, and 14 bases separated the two germline ends.